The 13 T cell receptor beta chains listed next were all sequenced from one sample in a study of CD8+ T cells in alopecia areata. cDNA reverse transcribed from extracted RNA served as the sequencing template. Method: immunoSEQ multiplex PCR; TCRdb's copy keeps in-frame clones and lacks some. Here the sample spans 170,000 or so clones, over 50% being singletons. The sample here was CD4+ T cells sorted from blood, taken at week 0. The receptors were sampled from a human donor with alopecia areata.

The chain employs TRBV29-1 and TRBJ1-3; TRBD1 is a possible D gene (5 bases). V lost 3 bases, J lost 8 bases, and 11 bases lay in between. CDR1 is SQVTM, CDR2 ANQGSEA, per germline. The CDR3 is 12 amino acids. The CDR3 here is CSVDAGRDTIYF. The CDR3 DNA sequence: TGCAGCGTTGACGCAGGGCGGGACACCATATATTTT.

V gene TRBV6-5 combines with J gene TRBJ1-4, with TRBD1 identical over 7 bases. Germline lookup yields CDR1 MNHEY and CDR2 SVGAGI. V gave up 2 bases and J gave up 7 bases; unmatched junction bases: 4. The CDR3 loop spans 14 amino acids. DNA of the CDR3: TGTGCCAGCAGTTACACACACAGGGGTGAAAAACTGTTTTTT. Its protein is CASSYTHRGEKLFF.

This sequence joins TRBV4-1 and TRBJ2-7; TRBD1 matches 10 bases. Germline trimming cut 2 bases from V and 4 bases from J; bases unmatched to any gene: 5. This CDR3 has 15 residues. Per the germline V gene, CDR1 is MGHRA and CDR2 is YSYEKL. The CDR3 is CASSQPGQGLYEQYF. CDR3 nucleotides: TGCGCCAGCAGCCAACCGGGACAGGGGCTGTACGAGCAGTACTTC.

The CDR3 sequence is CASSPRRGNTEAFF. For the CDR3, the DNA is TGTGCCAGCTCACCCCGCAGGGGGAACACTGAAGCTTTCTTT. The chain carries TRBV18 and TRBJ1-1, with D maybe TRBD1 (6 bases). The CDR3 consists of 14 residues. The germline gives CDR1 KGHSH, CDR2 LQKENI. Trimming shortened V by 3 bases and J by 1 base, and 9 bases separated the two germline ends.

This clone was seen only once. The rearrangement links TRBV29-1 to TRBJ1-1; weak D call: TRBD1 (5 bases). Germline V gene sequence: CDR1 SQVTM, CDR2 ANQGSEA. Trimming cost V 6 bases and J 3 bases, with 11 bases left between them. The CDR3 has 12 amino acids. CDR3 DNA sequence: TGCAGCGTCCACGACAGTTACACTGAAGCTTTCTTT. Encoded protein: CSVHDSYTEAFF.

Here the CDR3 reads CSVAGHTAFLDTQYF. In nucleotides, the CDR3 is TGCAGCGTGGCAGGACACACAGCCTTCCTGGATACGCAGTATTTT. The chain recombines TRBV29-1 with TRBJ2-3; D perhaps matches TRBD1 (5 bases). The CDR3 is 15 residues long. Per the germline V gene, CDR1 is SQVTM and CDR2 is ANQGSEA. V lost 6 bases, J lost 6 bases, and 22 bases lay in between.

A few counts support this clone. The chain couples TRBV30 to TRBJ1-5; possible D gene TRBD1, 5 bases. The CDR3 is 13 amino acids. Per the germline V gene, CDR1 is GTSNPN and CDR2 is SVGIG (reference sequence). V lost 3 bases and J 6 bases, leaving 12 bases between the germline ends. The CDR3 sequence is CAWSGGGGQPQHF. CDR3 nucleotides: TGTGCCTGGAGCGGGGGGGGAGGTCAGCCCCAGCATTTT.

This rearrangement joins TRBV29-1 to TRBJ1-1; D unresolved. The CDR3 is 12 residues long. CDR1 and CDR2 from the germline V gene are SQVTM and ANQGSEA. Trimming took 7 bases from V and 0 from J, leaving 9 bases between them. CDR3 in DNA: TGCAGCGCGTCTTCAATGAACACTGAAGCTTTCTTT. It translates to CSASSMNTEAFF.

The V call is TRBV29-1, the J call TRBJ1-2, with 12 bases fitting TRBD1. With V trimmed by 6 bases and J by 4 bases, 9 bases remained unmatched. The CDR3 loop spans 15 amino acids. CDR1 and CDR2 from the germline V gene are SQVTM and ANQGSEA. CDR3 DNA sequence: TGCAGCGTGGCTACTGGGACAGGGGGCACCTATGGCTACACCTTC. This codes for CSVATGTGGTYGYTF.

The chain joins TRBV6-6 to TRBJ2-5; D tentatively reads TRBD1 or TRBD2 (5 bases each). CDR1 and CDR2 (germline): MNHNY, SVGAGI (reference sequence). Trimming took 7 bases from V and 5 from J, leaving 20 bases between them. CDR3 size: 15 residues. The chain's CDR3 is CASNLGQGVTETQYF. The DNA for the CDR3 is TGTGCCAGCAACCTTGGGCAGGGAGTGACGGAGACCCAGTACTTC.

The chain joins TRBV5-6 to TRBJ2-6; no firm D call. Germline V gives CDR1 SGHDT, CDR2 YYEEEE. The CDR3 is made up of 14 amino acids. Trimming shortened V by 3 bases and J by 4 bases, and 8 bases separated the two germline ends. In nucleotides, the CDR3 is TGTGCCAGCAGCTCAAAGTCGGGGGCCAACGTCCTGACTTTC. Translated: CASSSKSGANVLTF. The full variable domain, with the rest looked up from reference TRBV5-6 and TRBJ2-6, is DAGVTQSPTHLIKTRGQQVTLRCSPKSGHDTVSWYQQALGQGPQFIFQYYEEEERQRGNFPDRFSGHQFPNYSSELNVNALLLGDSALYLCASSSKSGANVLTFGAGSRLTVL.

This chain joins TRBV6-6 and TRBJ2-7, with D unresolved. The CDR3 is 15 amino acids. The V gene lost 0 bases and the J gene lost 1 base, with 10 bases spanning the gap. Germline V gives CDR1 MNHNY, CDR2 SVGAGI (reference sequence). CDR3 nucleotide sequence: TGTGCCAGCAGTTACTCTGGGGTAGGGTCCTACGAGCAGTACTTC. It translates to CASSYSGVGSYEQYF.

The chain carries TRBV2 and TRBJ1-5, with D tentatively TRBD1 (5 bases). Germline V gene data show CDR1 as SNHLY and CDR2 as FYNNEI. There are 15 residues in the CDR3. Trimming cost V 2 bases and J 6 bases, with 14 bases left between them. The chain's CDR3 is CASSESGIGAQPQHF. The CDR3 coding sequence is TGTGCCAGCAGTGAATCGGGGATCGGGGCTCAGCCCCAGCATTTT.